The 21 T cell receptor beta chains below all came from one sample that was sequenced in a study of blood T cell repertoires in COVID-19 (dated by TCRdb to the early 2020s). The library was prepared using the immunoSEQ multiplex PCR assay. TCRdb took over this immuneACCESS table, retaining in-frame rearrangements with V and J assigned. Such tables are incomplete; in checked studies, under half of the missing clones stem from an unresolved V gene, and the remainder is unexplained. A total of hundreds of thousands of clones appear in this sample, around 86% of them only once. The biggest ten clones account for roughly 1.4% of the sample. The sample taken for sequencing was peripheral blood. Every receptor here comes from a woman in her 30s with active or convalescent COVID-19.

The chain employs TRBV5-1 and TRBJ2-7; no firm D call. V shed 0 bases and J shed 0 bases, with 7 bases lying between them. The germline V gene has CDR1 SGHRS and CDR2 YFSETQ. This CDR3 contains 14 residues. CDR3 region: CASSLGGTSYEQYF. Here the CDR3 DNA reads TGCGCCAGCAGCTTGGGCGGCACCTCCTACGAGCAGTACTTC.

The V gene is TRBV7-9, the J gene TRBJ1-5, with D tentatively TRBD1 (5 bases). Looked up from germline, CDR1 is SEHNR and CDR2 is FQNEAQ (reference sequence). This CDR3 contains 15 residues. Trimming removed 5 bases at V and 2 bases at J, with 13 bases between. In DNA, the CDR3 is TGTGCCAGCAGCCTATGCAGGGTTGGCAATCAGCCCCAGCATTTT. It specifies CASSLCRVGNQPQHF.

The chain uses TRBV5-1 and TRBJ1-2, with 7 bases lining up with TRBD1. With V trimmed by 5 bases and J by 4 bases, 5 bases remained unmatched. The CDR3 sequence is 13 residues long. The germline V gene encodes CDR1 SGHRS and CDR2 YFSETQ. CDR3 region: CASREGGVYGYTF. In nucleotides, the CDR3 is TGCGCCAGCAGGGAAGGGGGCGTCTATGGCTACACCTTC.

Of note for this clone: Other nucleotide sequences in the sample specify the same CDR3. The rearrangement uses TRBV6-5 and TRBJ2-5; D uncertain. CDR1 MNHEY and CDR2 SVGAGI come from the germline V gene. CDR3 length: 14 residues. V lost 0 bases and J 0 bases, leaving 5 bases between the germline ends. Here the CDR3 DNA reads TGTGCCAGCAGTTACTCGCGGTACCAAGAGACCCAGTACTTC. This sequence encodes CASSYSRYQETQYF.

Notes on this clone: In the same sample, other DNA sequences code for this CDR3. The rearrangement joins TRBV27 to TRBJ1-1, with TRBD1 identical over 8 bases. V trimming: 2 bases; J trimming: 0 bases; junction bases outside the gene matches: 5. Germline CDR1 MNHEY, CDR2 SMNVEV (reference sequence). The CDR3 has 16 amino acids. The CDR3 DNA reads as TGTGCCAGCAGTTTACGGACAGGGCCTATGAACACTGAAGCTTTCTTT. Translated, it gives CASSLRTGPMNTEAFF.

V is TRBV7-9 and J is TRBJ2-1; D ambiguous. Germline V gene sequence: CDR1 SEHNR, CDR2 FQNEAQ (reference sequence). The V end lost 2 bases, the J end lost 6 bases, and 5 bases lay between the germline ends. The CDR3 has 12 amino acids. The CDR3 sequence is CASSLLANEQFF. The CDR3 DNA reads TGTGCCAGCAGCTTACTGGCCAATGAGCAGTTCTTC.

The rearrangement links TRBV13 to TRBJ2-4, with D possibly matching TRBD2 (5 bases). V lost 0 bases and J 1 base, leaving 7 bases between the germline ends. From germline, CDR1 is PRHDT and CDR2 FYEKMQ (reference sequence). The CDR3 contains 15 residues. The CDR3 bases are TGTGCCAGCAGCTTAGGGGGCGGGGCCAAAAACATTCAGTACTTC. Its protein is CASSLGGGAKNIQYF.

The CDR3 loop reads CASSLGGEFYNEQFF. As DNA, the CDR3 is TGTGCCAGCAGCTTGGGGGGGGAATTCTACAATGAGCAGTTCTTC. V and J are TRBV5-8 and TRBJ2-1; TRBD2 is a possible D gene (6 bases). CDR3 size: 15 residues. CDR1 is SGHTS, CDR2 YDEGEE, per germline. V dropped 0 bases and J dropped 3 bases, with 10 bases sitting between them.

The genes are TRBV4-1 and TRBJ2-1; 10 bases line up with TRBD2. Trimming at V came to 2 bases and at J to 9 bases, leaving 7 bases not matched to a gene. The CDR3 has 15 residues. Germline V lookup: CDR1 MGHRA, CDR2 YSYEKL. The chain's CDR3 is CASSQPSGRVGEQFF. The CDR3 DNA reads TGCGCCAGCAGCCAACCCAGCGGGAGGGTCGGTGAGCAGTTCTTC.

J is TRBJ1-6 and V is TRBV12-3 or TRBV12-4, with 8 bases matching TRBD1. The CDR3 sequence is 13 residues long. The V segment lost 6 bases and the J segment 7 bases; nucleotides outside the gene matches: 2. In nucleotides, the CDR3 is TGTGCCAGCAGCTGGACAGGGAATTCACCCCTCCACTTT. Amino acids: CASSWTGNSPLHF.

This sequence joins TRBV19 and TRBJ1-6; D uncertain. The V and J ends lost 4 bases and 0 bases respectively, with 10 bases between them. The CDR3 runs to 16 residues. The germline V gene encodes CDR1 LNHDA and CDR2 SQIVND (reference sequence). CDR3 bases: TGTGCCAGTAGTAAGACTGCTAACTCCTATAATTCACCCCTCCACTTT. It encodes CASSKTANSYNSPLHF.

This clone was seen only once. The chain joins TRBV2 to TRBJ1-1; D is unclear. Germline lookup yields CDR1 SNHLY and CDR2 FYNNEI. Trimming left V 3 bases short and J 3 bases short, with 14 bases between. The CDR3 totals 15 residues. CDR3 residues: CASSDRRAEDTEAFF. The CDR3 nucleotides are TGTGCCAGCAGTGATCGTCGAGCGGAGGACACTGAAGCTTTCTTT.

The CDR3 coding sequence is TGTGCCAGCAGCGTAGGGCGAGGGTCCTACGAGCAGTACTTC. The encoded protein is CASSVGRGSYEQYF. The chain uses TRBV9 and TRBJ2-7, with D perhaps matching TRBD2 (5 bases). This CDR3 spans 14 amino acids. Trimming took 0 bases from V and 1 from J, leaving 8 bases between them. Germline values: CDR1 SGDLS, CDR2 YYNGEE. The variable domain in full, completed from reference TRBV9 and TRBJ2-7, reads DSGVTQTPKHLITATGQRVTLRCSPRSGDLSVYWYQQSLDQGLQFLIQYYNGEERAKGNILERFSAQQFPDLHSELNLSSLELGDSALYFCASSVGRGSYEQYFGPGTRLTVT.

The chain has TRBV2 and TRBJ1-6, with 10 bases matching TRBD1. This CDR3 spans 17 amino acids. Trimming removed 6 bases from V and 4 bases from J; junction bases left unmatched: 9. The germline CDR1 and CDR2 sequences are SNHLY and FYNNEI. The CDR3 region has the DNA TGTGCCAGCAGCGTGACAGGGGGCTTGCAATATAATTCACCCCTCCACTTT. It is translated as CASSVTGGLQYNSPLHF.

This rearrangement joins TRBV19 to TRBJ1-2, with D uncertain. Germline V lookup: CDR1 LNHDA, CDR2 SQIVND (reference sequence). This CDR3 is 13 amino acids long. Deletions cut 8 bases from V and 2 bases from J, with 12 bases between. For the CDR3, the DNA is TGTGCCAGTTGCGGGGATATCAACTATGGCTACACCTTC. Its protein is CASCGDINYGYTF.

V is TRBV6-5 and J is TRBJ2-7, with 11 bases identical to TRBD2. CDR1 MNHEY and CDR2 SVGAGI come from the germline V gene. V shed 6 bases and J 4 bases; nucleotides not matched to a gene: 5. This CDR3 is built from 14 residues. The CDR3 sequence: CASSPTSGAYEQYF. CDR3 sequence (DNA): TGTGCCAGCAGCCCGACTAGCGGGGCTTACGAGCAGTACTTC.

The rearrangement links TRBV6-6 to TRBJ1-1; D remains ambiguous. CDR1 is MNHNY, CDR2 SVGAGI, per germline (reference sequence). V lost 2 bases to trimming and J lost 4 bases, with 11 bases between them. The length of the CDR3 is 14 residues. Here the CDR3 DNA reads TGTGCCAGCAGTTACAAGGAGTCAAGCACTGAAGCTTTCTTT. This gives the protein CASSYKESSTEAFF.

V gene TRBV7-9 combines with J gene TRBJ1-5; D uncertain. The CDR3 sequence is 15 residues long. V was clipped by 3 bases and J by 0 bases, with 9 bases between them. Germline assignment: CDR1 SEHNR and CDR2 FQNEAQ (reference sequence). The CDR3 region has the DNA TGTGCCAGCAGCTTTTTCGGGGATAGCAATCAGCCCCAGCATTTT. Residues: CASSFFGDSNQPQHF.

The J gene is TRBJ2-2, the V gene TRBV13; 8 positions agree with TRBD1. The V gene end was trimmed by 5 bases and the J gene end by 1 base; junction bases not matched to a gene: 3. The length of the CDR3 is 15 residues. The germline V gene has CDR1 PRHDT and CDR2 FYEKMQ (reference sequence). CDR3 in amino acids: CASSRGTGNTGELFF. For the CDR3, the DNA is TGTGCCAGCAGCCGAGGGACAGGGAACACCGGGGAGCTGTTTTTT. The full variable domain, completed using reference TRBV13 and TRBJ2-2, is AAGVIQSPRHLIKEKRETATLKCYPIPRHDTVYWYQQGPGQDPQFLISFYEKMQSDKGSIPDRFSAQQFSDYHSELNMSSLELGDSALYFCASSRGTGNTGELFFGEGSRLTVL.

The chain couples TRBV7-9 to TRBJ2-5; tentative D call: TRBD1 (6 bases). Germline CDR1 is SEHNR and CDR2 is FQNEAQ (reference sequence). V was clipped by 4 bases and J by 1 base, with 13 bases between them. The CDR3 has 15 amino acids. CDR3 region: CASSSQGVGQETQYF. The DNA of the CDR3 is TGTGCCAGCAGCTCACAGGGAGTGGGCCAAGAGACCCAGTACTTC.

V usage is TRBV5-5 and J usage is TRBJ1-2; no clear D. Germline-derived CDR1 and CDR2 are SGHKS and YYEKEE (reference sequence). V lost 4 bases, J lost 4 bases, and 17 bases lay in between. CDR3 length: 15 amino acids. CDR3 sequence reads: CASSIFLGGGYGYTF. CDR3 nucleotide sequence: TGTGCCAGCAGCATATTCTTAGGAGGTGGCTATGGCTACACCTTC.